The 5 T cell receptor beta chains in this list originate from one sample, sequenced in a study of shared clonotypes between healthy human individuals. Sequencing was performed with immunoSEQ multiplex PCR; in TCRdb, only in-frame clones are kept and a portion is missing. Among 1,400,000 or so clones listed, about 98.5% were seen once. Sequencing used naive CD4+ T cells sorted from blood. Sample subset: CD45RA+ positively selected. Receptors were obtained from a man aged 25 to 45 in good health.

The V call is TRBV19, the J call TRBJ2-1; 8 bases fit TRBD2. Germline-derived CDR1 and CDR2 are LNHDA and SQIVND (reference sequence). V gave up 8 bases and J gave up 6 bases; unmatched junction bases: 9. There are 14 residues in the CDR3. Here the CDR3 DNA reads TGTGCCAGTTCCCCGGGACTAGTATCCAATGAGCAGTTCTTC. Its translation: CASSPGLVSNEQFF.

Only one count was recorded for this clone. The chain carries TRBV15 and TRBJ2-7; either TRBD1 or TRBD2 may supply D (5 bases each). Germline assignment: CDR1 LNHNV and CDR2 YYDKDF (reference sequence). V lost 1 base, J lost 7 bases, and 8 bases lay in between. The CDR3 spans 12 residues. In nucleotides, the CDR3 is TGTGCCACCAGCAGAGGGGGACGTGAGCAGTACTTC. Its protein product is CATSRGGREQYF.

This rearrangement joins TRBV29-1 to TRBJ2-7; the match to TRBD2 covers 10 bases. Per germline, CDR1 SQVTM and CDR2 ANQGSEA. This CDR3 has 17 residues. V shed 4 bases and J 3 bases; nucleotides not matched to a gene: 15. The CDR3 DNA reads TGCAGCGTTGGTGAACCGGGACTAGCGTATTCCCTCTACGAGCAGTACTTC. It is translated as CSVGEPGLAYSLYEQYF.

The rearrangement uses TRBV2 and TRBJ2-2; TRBD1 or TRBD2 may be the D gene (5 bases each). The V end was cut by 5 bases, the J end by 7 bases, with 11 bases between. The CDR3 contains 13 residues. Germline V gene sequence: CDR1 SNHLY, CDR2 FYNNEI. DNA of the CDR3: TGTGCCAGCAGTCAGGGACCCGGCGGGGAGCTGTTTTTT. It translates to CASSQGPGGELFF.

This clone was seen only once. This CDR3 is also generated by other DNA sequences in the sample. The chain combines TRBV11-3 with TRBJ2-3; D remains unclear. The CDR3 runs 15 residues. Germline CDR1 is SGHNT and CDR2 is YENEEA. V lost 3 bases and J lost 0, with 10 bases in between. The CDR3 loop reads CASSLDGSSTDTQYF. The CDR3 DNA is TGTGCCAGCAGCTTGGACGGTTCTAGCACAGATACGCAGTATTTT.